This passage covers 27 T cell receptor beta chains from one sample sequenced in a study of blood T cell repertoires in COVID-19. Using immunoSEQ multiplex PCR, the repertoire was profiled, and TCRdb retains in-frame clones only, with some absent. This repertoire shows approximately 100,000 clones, about 90% found once; its top ten account for 15% to 20%. The sequenced sample consisted of peripheral blood. These receptors came from a man aged 45-65 years with acute or convalescent COVID-19.

This chain uses TRBV27 with TRBJ1-5; the D is unclear. Trimming cost V 5 bases and J 6 bases, with 11 bases left between them. The germline V gene encodes CDR1 MNHEY and CDR2 SMNVEV (reference sequence). CDR3 length equals 13 residues. The CDR3 is CASSQGRSQPQHF. The CDR3 DNA is TGTGCCAGCAGTCAAGGGAGGTCTCAGCCCCAGCATTTT.

This chain links TRBV2 with TRBJ1-5; TRBD1 matches at 8 bases. The CDR3 consists of 15 residues. Germline trimming cut 6 bases from V and 4 bases from J; bases unmatched to any gene: 8. The V gene's germline CDR1 is SNHLY and CDR2 FYNNEI. The CDR3 sequence is CASRTGQGLNQPQHF. CDR3 DNA sequence: TGTGCCAGCAGAACCGGACAGGGACTAAATCAGCCCCAGCATTTT.

The gene calls are TRBV6-1 and TRBJ2-1; no reliable D call. This CDR3 comprises 12 residues. Germline V gene lookup returns CDR1 MNHNS and CDR2 SASEGT. The germline V and J ends were trimmed by 3 bases and 5 bases, with 5 bases remaining between them. CDR3 in amino acids: CASSDLHNEQFF. The CDR3 nucleotides are TGTGCCAGCAGTGACCTTCACAATGAGCAGTTCTTC.

The V gene is TRBV25-1, the J gene TRBJ1-2, with TRBD1 identical over 7 bases. The CDR3 length is 14 residues. Trimming at V came to 6 bases and at J to 2 bases, leaving 6 bases not matched to a gene. From germline, CDR1 is MGHDK and CDR2 SYGVNS. The CDR3 sequence: CASSANRGNYGYTF. The CDR3 DNA reads TGTGCCAGCAGCGCAAACAGGGGAAACTATGGCTACACCTTC.

The chain carries TRBV7-9 and TRBJ2-1; 11 bases are a match to TRBD2. The V segment lost 6 bases and the J segment 2 bases; nucleotides outside the gene matches: 0. CDR3 length: 14 amino acids. In germline, CDR1 is SEHNR, CDR2 FQNEAQ (reference sequence). CDR3 in DNA: TGTGCCAGCAGTAGCGGGGGGGCCTACAATGAGCAGTTCTTC. Protein product: CASSSGGAYNEQFF.

The rearrangement links TRBV5-8 to TRBJ2-7; the match to TRBD1 covers 9 bases. The CDR3 sequence is 15 residues long. Looked up from germline, CDR1 is SGHTS and CDR2 is YDEGEE. Trimming cost V 4 bases and J 4 bases; bases outside gene matches: 9. DNA for the CDR3: TGTGCCAGCAGCCGGCTCGGACAGGGGAGGTACGAGCAGTACTTC. Its translation: CASSRLGQGRYEQYF. Full variable domain (remainder filled in from reference TRBV5-8 and TRBJ2-7): EAGVTQSPTHLIKTRGQQATLRCSPISGHTSVYWYQQALGLGLQFLLWYDEGEERNRGNFPPRFSGRQFPNYSSELNVNALELEDSALYLCASSRLGQGRYEQYFGPGTRLTVT.

The chain links TRBV6-5 to TRBJ1-3; no firm D call. The CDR3 is 13 amino acids. Germline V gene data show CDR1 as MNHEY and CDR2 as SVGAGI. Trimming removed 3 bases from V and 0 bases from J, with 3 bases in between. The CDR3 nucleotides are TGTGCCAGCAGTTATCACTCTGGAAACACCATATATTTT. As protein: CASSYHSGNTIYF.

The chain carries TRBV5-1 and TRBJ1-6, with 7 bases identical to TRBD1. The CDR3 has 14 amino acids. J was trimmed by 7 bases and V by 5 bases; bases with no gene match: 6. Germline lookup yields CDR1 SGHRS and CDR2 YFSETQ. In nucleotides, the CDR3 is TGCGCCAGCAGGGCAGGGGGTGAGAATTCACCCCTCCACTTT. Translation gives CASRAGGENSPLHF. The full variable domain, rest sourced from reference TRBV5-1 and TRBJ1-6, is KAGVTQTPRYLIKTRGQQVTLSCSPISGHRSVSWYQQTPGQGLQFLFEYFSETQRNKGNFPGRFSGRQFSNSRSEMNVSTLELGDSALYLCASRAGGENSPLHFGNGTRLTVT.

CDR3 protein: CASSPTAGGYADTQYF. CDR3 nucleotides: TGTGCCAGCAGCCCCACAGCGGGGGGGTATGCAGATACGCAGTATTTT. This chain connects TRBV9 to TRBJ2-3; 10 nucleotides match TRBD2. Germline CDR1 reads SGDLS; CDR2 reads YYNGEE. The CDR3 has 16 residues. Germline trimming cut 4 bases from V and 4 bases from J; bases unmatched to any gene: 9.

The chain couples TRBV15 to TRBJ1-4; 7 bases line up with TRBD1. Per the germline V gene, CDR1 is LNHNV and CDR2 is YYDKDF (reference sequence). The V gene end was trimmed by 4 bases and the J gene end by 8 bases; junction bases not matched to a gene: 10. This CDR3 has 15 residues. The CDR3 sequence is CATSTAGRGKEKLFF. CDR3 nucleotides: TGTGCCACCAGCACGGCGGGCAGGGGGAAGGAAAAACTGTTTTTT.

The V and J genes are TRBV29-1 and TRBJ1-4; weak D call: TRBD1 (5 bases). The length of the CDR3 is 11 residues. Germline V gene lookup returns CDR1 SQVTM and CDR2 ANQGSEA. V dropped 7 bases and J dropped 7 bases, with 10 bases sitting between them. The CDR3 spells CSARVSEKLFF. CDR3 in DNA: TGCAGCGCCAGGGTTAGTGAAAAACTGTTTTTT.

The chain couples TRBV7-9 to TRBJ1-3, with a weak D call TRBD1 (5 bases). V lost 5 bases to trimming and J lost 1 base, with 9 bases between them. Germline-derived CDR1 and CDR2 are SEHNR and FQNEAQ (reference sequence). The CDR3 extends over 14 amino acids. As DNA, the CDR3 is TGTGCCAGCAGCACCAGGGTTTCTGGAAACACCATATATTTT. Encoded protein: CASSTRVSGNTIYF.

This rearrangement joins TRBV3-1 (or the pseudogene TRBV3-2) to TRBJ2-5; TRBD1 agrees at 10 bases. V was clipped by 6 bases and J by 5 bases; unmatched bases: 12. The length of the CDR3 is 16 residues. Germline V lookup: CDR1 LGHDT, CDR2 YNNKEL (reference sequence). Here the CDR3 DNA reads TGTGCCAGCAGAAAGAAGGGACAGGGGAATATGGAGACCCAGTACTTC. Translation: CASRKKGQGNMETQYF.

V gene TRBV2 combines with J gene TRBJ2-7; 11 nucleotides align to TRBD1. The CDR3 extends over 14 amino acids. V dropped 3 bases and J dropped 2; count of bases not matched to a gene: 0. Per the germline V gene, CDR1 is SNHLY and CDR2 is FYNNEI. The CDR3 loop reads CASSEGQGAYEQYF. The CDR3 DNA reads TGTGCCAGCAGTGAGGGACAGGGGGCCTACGAGCAGTACTTC.

The chain carries TRBV7-9 and TRBJ2-3; 9 bases align to TRBD2. The CDR3 spans 13 residues. Germline CDR1 reads SEHNR; CDR2 reads FQNEAQ (reference sequence). The V gene end was trimmed by 5 bases and the J gene end by 8 bases; junction bases not matched to a gene: 5. CDR3: CASSQAGGTTQYF. CDR3 DNA: TGTGCCAGCAGCCAAGCGGGGGGAACTACGCAGTATTTT.

This chain links TRBV11-3 with TRBJ1-1; no firm D call. Per germline, CDR1 SGHNT and CDR2 YENEEA. The V end was cut by 6 bases, the J end by 5 bases, with 16 bases between. This CDR3 region has 14 residues. CDR3 amino acids: CASRSDARVTEAFF. The CDR3 DNA follows: TGTGCCAGCAGATCCGACGCGCGGGTAACTGAAGCTTTCTTT.

J is TRBJ2-1 and V is TRBV6-4, with D maybe TRBD2 (7 bases). The length of the CDR3 is 14 residues. CDR1 and CDR2 from the germline V gene are MRHNA and SNTAGT. V was trimmed by 4 bases and J by 6 bases, leaving 13 bases between them. CDR3 residues: CASSVGGELNEQFF. The CDR3 bases are TGTGCCAGCAGTGTAGGGGGGGAACTCAATGAGCAGTTCTTC.

The chain is built from TRBV5-1 and TRBJ2-3; D might be TRBD2 (6 bases). V gave up 4 bases and J gave up 2 bases, with 14 bases separating them. This CDR3 comprises 15 residues. The germline gives CDR1 SGHRS, CDR2 YFSETQ. The CDR3 sequence is CASSVWGLDTDTQYF. DNA of the CDR3: TGCGCCAGCAGCGTCTGGGGACTTGACACAGATACGCAGTATTTT.

The chain recombines TRBV3-1 (or the pseudogene TRBV3-2) with TRBJ2-5; TRBD2 matches at 9 bases. With V trimmed by 7 bases and J by 5 bases, 8 bases remained unmatched. The CDR3 is made up of 14 amino acids. Germline CDR1 and CDR2: LGHDT and YNNKEL (reference sequence). CDR3 sequence: CASNKRGAGETQYF. Here the CDR3 DNA reads TGTGCCAGCAACAAGCGGGGGGCCGGGGAGACCCAGTACTTC.

The chain employs TRBV28 and TRBJ1-1; no reliable D call. The CDR3 spans 12 residues. From germline, CDR1 is MDHEN and CDR2 SYDVKM. Between the trimmed V and J ends, which lost 3 bases and 6 bases, there was a span of 8 bases. The CDR3 loop is CASSFSGSEAFF. CDR3 bases: TGTGCCAGCAGTTTCTCGGGGTCTGAAGCTTTCTTT.

This rearrangement joins TRBV10-1 to TRBJ2-3, with D tentatively TRBD2 (7 bases). Trimming removed 5 bases at V and 4 bases at J, with 16 bases between. This CDR3 has 15 residues. Germline V gives CDR1 WNHNN, CDR2 SYGVQD (reference sequence). CDR3 loop: CASSLGGGSPDTQYF. The CDR3 DNA follows: TGCGCCAGCAGTCTTGGGGGGGGCTCTCCAGATACGCAGTATTTT.

The rearrangement uses TRBV29-1 and TRBJ1-2; maybe TRBD1 (5 bases). From germline, CDR1 is SQVTM and CDR2 ANQGSEA. The V gene lost 2 bases and the J gene lost 8 bases, with 15 bases spanning the gap. This CDR3 has 13 residues. CDR3 bases: TGCAGCGTTGAATCCAGGGTGGTAAGAGGCTACACCTTC. Translation: CSVESRVVRGYTF.

This chain links TRBV7-8 with TRBJ2-2; 8 nucleotides line up with TRBD1. V lost 7 bases and J lost 5; bases outside the gene matches: 9. The CDR3 contains 15 residues. The germline V gene encodes CDR1 SGHVS and CDR2 FQNEAQ. CDR3 region: CASKQDRVYTGELFF. CDR3 DNA sequence: TGTGCCAGCAAGCAGGACAGGGTGTATACCGGGGAGCTGTTTTTT. Supplemented by reference TRBV7-8 and TRBJ2-2, the full variable domain reads GAGVSQSPRYKVAKRGQDVALRCDPISGHVSLFWYQQALGQGPEFLTYFQNEAQLDKSGLPSDRFFAERPEGSVSTLKIQRTQQEDSAVYLCASKQDRVYTGELFFGEGSRLTVL.

The chain has TRBV2 and TRBJ2-5; D perhaps matches TRBD2 (6 bases). The germline V gene has CDR1 SNHLY and CDR2 FYNNEI. The CDR3 spans 13 residues. V lost 8 bases, J lost 2 bases, and 12 bases lay in between. The CDR3 nucleotides are TGTGCCAGCCGTAATGGGGGGCAAGAGACCCAGTACTTC. Translating gives CASRNGGQETQYF.

The V gene is TRBV6-6, the J gene TRBJ2-7; possibly TRBD1 for D (6 bases). The CDR3 has 13 residues. V lost 6 bases and J lost 7, with 16 bases in between. Per the germline V gene, CDR1 is MNHNY and CDR2 is SVGAGI (reference sequence). CDR3 loop: CASSPQTGWEQYF. The CDR3 DNA reads as TGTGCCAGCAGCCCCCAGACAGGTTGGGAGCAGTACTTC.

CDR3 residues: CASSGQKNTEAFF. The CDR3 coding sequence is TGCGCCAGCAGTGGACAGAAGAACACTGAAGCTTTCTTT. J is TRBJ1-1 and V is TRBV10-1, with a weak D call TRBD1 (5 bases). CDR1 is WNHNN and CDR2 is SYGVQD in the germline V gene (reference sequence). The V and J ends lost 4 bases and 1 base respectively, with 7 bases between them. The CDR3 is 13 amino acids.

The chain employs TRBV28 and TRBJ1-4, with a weak D call TRBD1 (5 bases). The CDR3 is 16 residues long. The V end was cut by 2 bases, the J end by 8 bases, with 18 bases between. CDR1 and CDR2 (germline): MDHEN, SYDVKM. CDR3 sequence: CASSLTQGISGEKLFF. DNA of the CDR3: TGTGCCAGCAGTTTAACGCAGGGAATTTCTGGCGAAAAACTGTTTTTT.